The 18 T cell receptor beta chains reported below all come from one sample, sequenced in a study of blood T cell repertoires in COVID-19. TCRdb keeps only in-frame clones here, not all; method: immunoSEQ multiplex PCR. The sample has about 77,000 clones; more than 90% are singletons. The sequenced sample was peripheral blood. These receptors all come from a woman at least 80 years old with active or convalescent COVID-19.

This chain links TRBV18 with TRBJ1-1, with TRBD1 matching 8 bases. V dropped 7 bases and J dropped 6; count of bases not matched to a gene: 7. The germline V gene encodes CDR1 KGHSH and CDR2 LQKENI. This CDR3 is built from 13 residues. This chain's CDR3 is CASFPGQVSEAFF. CDR3 DNA: TGTGCCAGCTTCCCGGGACAGGTTTCTGAAGCTTTCTTT.

The CDR3 nucleotides are TGTGCCAGCAGTTTAGTTCGGGGTGGTTCACCCCTCCACTTT. It yields the protein CASSLVRGGSPLHF. This chain connects TRBV28 to TRBJ1-6; no clear D gene. V was clipped by 2 bases and J by 9 bases, with 11 bases between them. CDR1 is MDHEN and CDR2 is SYDVKM in the germline V gene. CDR3 length: 14 residues.

The chain combines TRBV25-1 with TRBJ1-1, with D uncertain. Germline lookup yields CDR1 MGHDK and CDR2 SYGVNS. V dropped 3 bases and J dropped 7 bases, with 15 bases sitting between them. There are 14 residues in the CDR3. The CDR3 coding sequence is TGTGCCAGCAGTGACCAGCGGAGCGCCGATGAAGCTTTCTTT. Residues: CASSDQRSADEAFF.

Turning to this clone: Sequence at one end of the junction differs from germline and may be a read error. The V gene is TRBV6-2 or TRBV6-3, the J gene TRBJ2-2; TRBD2 might be the D (5 bases). Looked up from germline, CDR1 is MNHEY and CDR2 is SVGEGT. This CDR3 spans 15 amino acids. The CDR3 reads CASSYGIANTGELFF. The CDR3 DNA reads as TGTGCCAGCAGTTACGGGATAGCGAATACCGGGGAGCTGTTTTTT.

The CDR3 sequence: CASSPVVAGNQETQYF. The CDR3 nucleotides are TGTGCCAGCAGCCCAGTTGTAGCGGGCAACCAAGAGACCCAGTACTTC. This chain joins TRBV7-8 and TRBJ2-5, with 7 bases matching TRBD2. The CDR3 length is 16 residues. CDR1 is SGHVS and CDR2 is FQNEAQ in the germline V gene. The V segment lost 5 bases and the J segment 0 bases; nucleotides outside the gene matches: 9.

The genes are TRBV19 and TRBJ2-1, with a weak D call TRBD2 (5 bases). The CDR3 totals 16 residues. V lost 5 bases and J lost 1, with 15 bases in between. From germline, CDR1 is LNHDA and CDR2 SQIVND (reference sequence). As DNA, the CDR3 is TGTGCCAGTAGTGCCCCGTCAAGAGGGTCCTACAATGAGCAGTTCTTC. This encodes CASSAPSRGSYNEQFF.

The J gene is TRBJ2-1, the V gene TRBV3-1 (or the pseudogene TRBV3-2); TRBD2 agrees at 14 bases. CDR3 size: 16 residues. CDR1 and CDR2 from the germline V gene are LGHDT and YNNKEL (reference sequence). J was trimmed by 7 bases and V by 1 base; bases with no gene match: 3. This CDR3 is CASSQGTSGGWNEQFF. The CDR3 region has the DNA TGTGCCAGCAGCCAAGGGACTAGCGGGGGGTGGAATGAGCAGTTCTTC.

This clone has a single count. J is TRBJ1-2 and V is TRBV12-3 or TRBV12-4; D not resolved. Trimming stripped 2 bases from V and 8 bases from J, with 12 bases between. The CDR3 sequence is 13 residues long. The CDR3 coding sequence is TGTGCCAGCAGTTTAAGAGCTAGGGAGGGCTACACCTTC. Translation gives CASSLRAREGYTF.

The CDR3 protein is CASSQAQSGNTIYF. As DNA, the CDR3 is TGTGCCAGCAGCCAGGCCCAGTCCGGAAACACCATATATTTT. The chain carries TRBV28 and TRBJ1-3; D is unclear. This CDR3 contains 14 residues. Trimming cost V 6 bases and J 4 bases, with 13 bases left between them. Per germline, CDR1 MDHEN and CDR2 SYDVKM. Variable domain in full (rest from reference TRBV28 and TRBJ1-3): DVKVTQSSRYLVKRTGEKVFLECVQDMDHENMFWYRQDPGLGLRLIYFSYDVKMKEKGDIPEGYSVSREKKERFSLILESASTNQTSMYLCASSQAQSGNTIYFGEGSWLTVV.

V is TRBV19 and J is TRBJ2-1; 7 bases fit TRBD1. Germline V gene data show CDR1 as LNHDA and CDR2 as SQIVND (reference sequence). This CDR3 is 13 amino acids long. After removal of 5 bases from V and 5 bases from J, the junction contained 3 bases not matched to a gene. The CDR3 sequence is CASSRQGNNEQFF. CDR3 DNA: TGTGCCAGTAGTCGACAGGGTAACAATGAGCAGTTCTTC.

The chain recombines TRBV5-1 with TRBJ1-2; no reliable D call. The CDR3 is 14 amino acids. V lost 4 bases and J 0 bases, leaving 10 bases between the germline ends. From germline, CDR1 is SGHRS and CDR2 YFSETQ. The CDR3 loop reads CASSPTGANYGYTF. The DNA for the CDR3 is TGCGCCAGCAGCCCGACCGGGGCTAACTATGGCTACACCTTC.

A few counts support this clone. The CDR3 protein is CASSIGTGGGYEQYF. The CDR3 DNA sequence: TGTGCCAGTAGTATTGGGACAGGGGGAGGCTACGAGCAGTACTTC. The chain joins TRBV19 to TRBJ2-7; 11 bases fit TRBD1. The CDR3 has 15 residues. With 3 bases clipped from V and 3 bases from J, the junction kept 4 bases outside the gene matches. CDR1 is LNHDA, CDR2 SQIVND, per germline (reference sequence).

V and J are TRBV4-3 and TRBJ1-6, with D possibly matching TRBD1 (5 bases). Germline CDR1 LGHNA, CDR2 YSLEER. CDR3 size: 14 residues. The V end lost 2 bases, the J end lost 7 bases, and 9 bases lay between the germline ends. CDR3 coding DNA: TGCGCCAGCAGCCAAAGGGGAGGGAATTCACCCCTCCACTTT. Its translation: CASSQRGGNSPLHF.

J is TRBJ2-7 and V is TRBV27; 8 bases match TRBD1. The CDR3 is 14 amino acids. Per the germline V gene, CDR1 is MNHEY and CDR2 is SMNVEV (reference sequence). The V and J ends lost 5 bases and 5 bases, in that order; junction bases with no gene match: 8. For the CDR3, the DNA is TGTGCCAGCAGTCCCCAGGGGGCGAGAAACGAGCAGTACTTC. Encoded protein: CASSPQGARNEQYF.

The gene calls are TRBV3-1 (or the pseudogene TRBV3-2) and TRBJ1-1; no clear D. V lost 3 bases to trimming and J lost 7 bases, with 9 bases between them. From germline, CDR1 is LGHDT and CDR2 YNNKEL (reference sequence). There are 12 residues in the CDR3. The CDR3 nucleotides read TGTGCCAGCAGCCACTTGAAGCTTGAAGCTTTCTTT. As protein: CASSHLKLEAFF.

The gene calls are TRBV3-1 (or the pseudogene TRBV3-2) and TRBJ1-2, with D hard to call. The CDR3 is 16 amino acids. Per germline, CDR1 LGHDT and CDR2 YNNKEL (reference sequence). V shed 0 bases and J shed 4 bases, with 15 bases lying between them. This CDR3 reads CASSQEQVRHLYGYTF. DNA for the CDR3: TGTGCCAGCAGCCAAGAGCAGGTTCGTCACCTCTATGGCTACACCTTC.

This clone was counted once. The V gene is TRBV2, the J gene TRBJ1-2, with D tentatively TRBD1 (6 bases). Trimming removed 6 bases at V and 5 bases at J, with 10 bases between. Germline V gene lookup returns CDR1 SNHLY and CDR2 FYNNEI. The CDR3 is 12 amino acids. CDR3 region: CASRGAEYGYTF. The DNA for the CDR3 is TGTGCCAGCAGGGGGGCAGAATATGGCTACACCTTC.

The chain recombines TRBV4-1 with TRBJ2-2, with D unclear. The V end was cut by 3 bases, the J end by 5 bases, with 10 bases between. The CDR3 runs to 14 residues. Germline V lookup: CDR1 MGHRA, CDR2 YSYEKL. The CDR3 bases are TGCGCCAGCAGCCAGGTACTCGCAACCGGGGAGCTGTTTTTT. It yields the protein CASSQVLATGELFF.